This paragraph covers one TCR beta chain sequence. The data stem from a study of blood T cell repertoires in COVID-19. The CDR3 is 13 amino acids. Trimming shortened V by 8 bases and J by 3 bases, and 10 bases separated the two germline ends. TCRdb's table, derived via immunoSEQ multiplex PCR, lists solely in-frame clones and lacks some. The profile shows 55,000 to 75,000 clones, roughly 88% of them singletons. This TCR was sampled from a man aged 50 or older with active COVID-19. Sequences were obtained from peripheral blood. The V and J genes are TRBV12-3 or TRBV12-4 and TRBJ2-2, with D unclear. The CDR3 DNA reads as TGTGCCAGCTCTTCCAGGTACACCGGGGAGCTGTTTTTT. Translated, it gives CASSSRYTGELFF.